The source of this TCR beta chain is a study of blood T cell repertoires in COVID-19. Clones were sequenced by immunoSEQ multiplex PCR, and TCRdb holds only the in-frame ones, with some missing. This table has about 180,000 clones, 81% appearing once. The CDR3 covers 15 residues. V trimming: 5 bases; J trimming: 5 bases; junction bases outside the gene matches: 11. CDR1 and CDR2 (germline): SGHRS, YFSETQ. This chain connects TRBV5-1 to TRBJ2-3; TRBD2 aligns across 7 bases. Sequencing used PBMCs or T cells enriched from blood (not recorded which). The receptor was derived from a woman aged 35 to 49 with acute COVID-19. The CDR3 loop is CASRPSGEPIDTQYF. CDR3 sequence (DNA): TGCGCCAGCAGACCTAGCGGCGAGCCCATAGATACGCAGTATTTT.